This T cell receptor (beta chain) was captured by sequencing in a study of cytomegalovirus exposure and HLA in healthy donors. Overall study context: Among roughly 180 million T cells, an earlier analysis found roughly 110 million unique TCR beta sequences. Study conclusions and caveats: TCR sequences were mostly rare, though some public TCRs occurred in many donors.

With 60 Vbeta and 13 Jbeta primers, the PCR was carried out. Only in-frame clones appear in the TCRdb table, and some are missing; sequencing was by immunoSEQ multiplex PCR. Among roughly 180,000 clones listed, 84% were seen once. A note on this clone: Its target is unknown.

Each donor was nominally healthy when sampled (though unrecorded immune exposures were likely). Germline V lookup: CDR1 SGHRS, CDR2 YFSETQ. The CDR3 length is 15 residues. Trimming stripped 0 bases from V and 5 bases from J, with 14 bases between. The genes are TRBV5-1 and TRBJ1-1; D perhaps matches TRBD1 (6 bases). The sequenced sample was PBMCs. This receptor was identified in a man aged 30 to 39 in good health and CMV-seronegative. The CDR3 reads CASSLGQVKKTEAFF. CDR3 in DNA: TGCGCCAGCAGCTTGGGACAGGTGAAGAAGACTGAAGCTTTCTTT. Based on the CDR3 plus reference TRBV5-1 and TRBJ1-1, the full variable domain is KAGVTQTPRYLIKTRGQQVTLSCSPISGHRSVSWYQQTPGQGLQFLFEYFSETQRNKGNFPGRFSGRQFSNSRSEMNVSTLELGDSALYLCASSLGQVKKTEAFFGQGTRLTVV.